The 30 T cell receptor beta chains presented below share a single source sample, sequenced in a study of beta chain features in type 1 diabetes. The study, taken as a whole, reports: Among patients with Type 1 diabetes, TCRB CDR3s were moderately but significantly shorter in every one of the four CD4+ subsets.

Antigens for these TCRs are unknown. The entirety of the isolated RNA underwent reverse transcription, so expressed TCRB transcripts were sequenced. The assay was immunoSEQ multiplex PCR, and TCRdb's table has in-frame clones only and misses some. The sample lists 600,000 to 750,000 clones, roughly 12% occurring once. The source material was naive CD4+ T cells from blood. The source of these receptors is a man aged 25 to 40 with type 1 diabetes.

This clone has ten or more counts. This rearrangement joins TRBV25-1 to TRBJ2-7, with 8 bases lining up with TRBD1. Germline CDR1 and CDR2: MGHDK and SYGVNS. V lost 5 bases to trimming and J lost 2 bases; unmatched junction nucleotides: 5. CDR3 length equals 14 residues. The CDR3: CASSSQTGAYEQYF. The CDR3 region has the DNA TGTGCCAGCAGTTCTCAGACAGGGGCCTACGAGCAGTACTTC.

In its sample, this clone was seen a few times. This chain connects TRBV10-3 to TRBJ2-6; either TRBD1 or TRBD2 may supply D (5 bases each). This CDR3 is 17 amino acids long. Germline loops: CDR1 ENHRY, CDR2 SYGVKD. Trimming removed 5 bases at V and 0 bases at J, with 14 bases between. For the CDR3, the DNA is TGTGCCATCAGTCGGGACGGGCCCCTCTCTGGGGCCAACGTCCTGACTTTC. Translating gives CAISRDGPLSGANVLTF.

The sample holds a few counts of this clone. The CDR3 sequence: CSARQGLNTEAFF. For the CDR3, the DNA is TGCAGCGCCAGACAGGGGTTGAACACTGAAGCTTTCTTT. This sequence joins TRBV29-1 and TRBJ1-1, with 8 bases that match TRBD1. V was pared by 7 bases and J by 0 bases, with 4 bases of the junction left unmatched. The CDR3 is 13 amino acids. Per the germline V gene, CDR1 is SQVTM and CDR2 is ANQGSEA.

This clone was picked up a small number of times. This sequence joins TRBV7-8 and TRBJ2-7; D is perhaps TRBD1 or TRBD2 (5 bases each). Germline CDR1 is SGHVS and CDR2 is FQNEAQ. The CDR3 length is 14 residues. Trimming left V 4 bases short and J 3 bases short, with 13 bases between. The CDR3 DNA follows: TGTGCCAGCAGCTCCGGGACGGTGGTCTACGAGCAGTACTTC. Encoded protein: CASSSGTVVYEQYF.

The chain joins TRBV4-3 to TRBJ2-3; 9 bases match TRBD1. The V segment lost 4 bases and the J segment 0 bases; nucleotides outside the gene matches: 5. The CDR3 totals 16 residues. Germline V gene lookup returns CDR1 LGHNA and CDR2 YSLEER. CDR3 nucleotide sequence: TGCGCCAGCAGCCGATCGGGACAGGGAAGCACAGATACGCAGTATTTT. It translates to CASSRSGQGSTDTQYF.

The V gene is TRBV9, the J gene TRBJ1-2, with TRBD1 matching over 8 bases. V was clipped by 4 bases and J by 4 bases; unmatched bases: 6. There are 14 residues in the CDR3. Germline values: CDR1 SGDLS, CDR2 YYNGEE. CDR3 in amino acids: CASSPGQGLYGYTF. The DNA of the CDR3 is TGTGCCAGCAGCCCAGGACAGGGCCTCTATGGCTACACCTTC.

This chain links TRBV28 with TRBJ1-6; maybe TRBD1 (6 bases). The CDR3 consists of 13 residues. Between the trimmed V and J ends, which lost 6 bases and 5 bases, there was a span of 8 bases. Germline V gene data show CDR1 as MDHEN and CDR2 as SYDVKM. The CDR3 region is CASSRGDNSPLHF. CDR3 nucleotide sequence: TGTGCCAGCAGCAGGGGCGATAATTCACCCCTCCACTTT.

The chain uses TRBV7-9 and TRBJ2-7, with TRBD2 matching over 12 bases. Germline V gene lookup returns CDR1 SEHNR and CDR2 FQNEAQ (reference sequence). With 5 bases clipped from V and 7 bases from J, the junction kept 15 bases outside the gene matches. CDR3 size: 17 residues. CDR3 sequence: CASSPAPGLAGGLEQYF. CDR3 bases: TGTGCCAGCAGCCCCGCCCCCGGTCTAGCGGGGGGGCTAGAGCAGTACTTC. The entire variable domain, with the rest obtained from reference TRBV7-9 and TRBJ2-7, is as follows: DTGVSQNPRHKITKRGQNVTFRCDPISEHNRLYWYRQTLGQGPEFLTYFQNEAQLEKSRLLSDRFSAERPKGSFSTLEIQRTEQGDSAMYLCASSPAPGLAGGLEQYFGPGTRLTVT.

The V and J genes are TRBV7-2 and TRBJ2-1; D is uncertain. The CDR3 has 14 amino acids. V was cut by 1 base and J by 4 bases, with 8 bases left in between. Germline V gene data show CDR1 as SGHTA and CDR2 as FQGNSA. CDR3 residues: CASSLVPGYNEQFF. Here the CDR3 DNA reads TGTGCCAGCAGCTTAGTCCCCGGTTACAATGAGCAGTTCTTC.

The rearrangement uses TRBV11-2 and TRBJ2-7; D is perhaps TRBD1 (5 bases). The CDR3 spans 14 residues. V was pared by 1 base and J by 4 bases, with 11 bases between. Germline assignment: CDR1 SGHAT and CDR2 FQNNGV. CDR3: CASSLADGQYEQYF. The CDR3 DNA is TGTGCCAGCAGCTTAGCAGACGGACAATACGAGCAGTACTTC.

Of note for this clone: The identical CDR3 is also encoded by other nucleotide sequences in the sample. V gene TRBV6-5 combines with J gene TRBJ1-2; TRBD1 is a possible D gene (6 bases). Germline-derived CDR1 and CDR2 are MNHEY and SVGAGI. V dropped 6 bases and J dropped 4 bases, with 15 bases sitting between them. This CDR3 spans 14 amino acids. CDR3 residues: CASSPGQGSYGYTF. The CDR3 DNA follows: TGTGCCAGCAGCCCCGGGCAGGGGTCCTATGGCTACACCTTC.

This clone was found a few times. This chain links TRBV6-6 with TRBJ1-6, with D tentatively TRBD1 (6 bases). The V and J ends lost 4 bases and 6 bases respectively, with 16 bases between them. This CDR3 region has 16 residues. CDR1 and CDR2 from the germline V gene are MNHNY and SVGAGI (reference sequence). As DNA, the CDR3 is TGTGCCAGCAGTTTCTCACAGGGAGATGGTAATTCACCCCTCCACTTT. Translation gives CASSFSQGDGNSPLHF.

The chain is built from TRBV7-2 and TRBJ2-5, with D unclear. Germline lookup yields CDR1 SGHTA and CDR2 FQGNSA. CDR3 length: 14 residues. V lost 0 bases to trimming and J lost 5 bases, with 10 bases between them. The CDR3 is CASSLAPGSETQYF. Here the CDR3 DNA reads TGTGCCAGCAGCTTAGCACCGGGTTCGGAGACCCAGTACTTC.

The chain has TRBV20-1 and TRBJ1-2; D is undetermined. Germline assignment: CDR1 DFQATT and CDR2 SNEGSKA (reference sequence). The V and J ends lost 0 bases and 7 bases respectively, with 6 bases between them. The CDR3 has 11 residues. The CDR3 is CSARDIAGYTF. For the CDR3, the DNA is TGCAGTGCTAGAGATATAGCTGGCTACACCTTC.

This chain connects TRBV2 to TRBJ1-6; 8 nucleotides align to TRBD1. V dropped 8 bases and J dropped 4; count of bases not matched to a gene: 10. CDR3 size: 16 residues. Germline loops: CDR1 SNHLY, CDR2 FYNNEI. CDR3 in amino acids: CASHPRQGPYNSPLHF. The CDR3 nucleotides read TGTGCCAGCCACCCCAGACAGGGGCCATATAATTCACCCCTCCACTTT.

This clone has a handful of counts. The V and J genes are TRBV5-4 and TRBJ1-1; the match to TRBD1 covers 8 bases. From germline, CDR1 is SGHNT and CDR2 YYREEE (reference sequence). The CDR3 contains 15 residues. Trimming cost V 4 bases and J 0 bases; bases outside gene matches: 5. The CDR3 nucleotides read TGTGCCAGCAGCCAAAGGGACAGGCTGAACACTGAAGCTTTCTTT. It encodes CASSQRDRLNTEAFF.

The rearrangement uses TRBV9 and TRBJ1-2; TRBD1 matches 9 bases. Germline CDR1 reads SGDLS; CDR2 reads YYNGEE. The V gene end was trimmed by 3 bases and the J gene end by 5 bases; junction bases not matched to a gene: 8. CDR3 length: 15 residues. CDR3 sequence reads: CASSADPGTGYGYTF. DNA for the CDR3: TGTGCCAGCAGCGCGGACCCCGGGACAGGGTATGGCTACACCTTC.

This clone occurred a few times. The chain carries TRBV9 and TRBJ2-1; a weak D match, TRBD1 (5 bases). Germline V gene lookup returns CDR1 SGDLS and CDR2 YYNGEE. This CDR3 has 16 amino acids. V dropped 5 bases and J dropped 0 bases, with 15 bases sitting between them. This chain's CDR3 is CASSPDRSSSYNEQFF. The CDR3 DNA is TGTGCCAGCAGTCCCGACAGATCGAGCTCCTACAATGAGCAGTTCTTC.

This clone was seen a handful of times. This rearrangement joins TRBV7-2 to TRBJ2-5, with 12 bases lining up with TRBD2. The CDR3 runs to 15 residues. V lost 3 bases, J lost 6 bases, and 5 bases stayed unmatched. Looked up from germline, CDR1 is SGHTA and CDR2 is FQGNSA. DNA of the CDR3: TGTGCCAGCAGCTTGACTAGCGGGGGCCCAAAGACCCAGTACTTC. Translating it yields CASSLTSGGPKTQYF.

The chain is built from TRBV7-9 and TRBJ2-2; D may be TRBD1 (5 bases). V lost 5 bases and J lost 10, with 14 bases in between. The CDR3 sequence is 13 residues long. Per germline, CDR1 SEHNR and CDR2 FQNEAQ (reference sequence). The CDR3 sequence: CASSPGSDPELFF. For the CDR3, the DNA is TGTGCCAGCAGCCCAGGGTCCGACCCGGAGCTGTTTTTT.

This chain links TRBV4-3 with TRBJ1-4; no firm D call. Per the germline V gene, CDR1 is LGHNA and CDR2 is YSLEER. The CDR3 loop spans 15 amino acids. The V gene lost 7 bases and the J gene lost 3 bases, with 15 bases spanning the gap. The CDR3 DNA reads as TGCGCCAGCACCTCTCTGGGTGGGGCTAATGAAAAACTGTTTTTT. Protein sequence: CASTSLGGANEKLFF.

This clone has just a few counts. J is TRBJ1-5 and V is TRBV7-2; the D gene is possibly TRBD1 (5 bases). The V end was cut by 5 bases, the J end by 3 bases, with 17 bases between. CDR1 is SGHTA, CDR2 FQGNSA, per germline. The CDR3 runs to 16 residues. CDR3 region: CASSPEAGGNNQPQHF. CDR3 bases: TGTGCCAGCAGCCCGGAGGCTGGGGGTAACAATCAGCCCCAGCATTTT.

This clone has more than one count but fewer than ten. This chain joins TRBV30 and TRBJ1-2; D ambiguous. Germline values: CDR1 GTSNPN, CDR2 SVGIG (reference sequence). Trimming pared 4 bases from V and 2 bases from J, leaving 5 bases between. The CDR3 runs 11 residues. CDR3 loop: CAWTQNYGYTF. CDR3 bases: TGTGCCTGGACTCAAAACTATGGCTACACCTTC.

The chain couples TRBV14 to TRBJ2-7, with TRBD1 as a possible D gene (5 bases). Trimming took 6 bases from V and 0 from J, leaving 12 bases between them. The CDR3 spans 14 residues. The V gene's germline CDR1 is SGHDN and CDR2 FVKESK. This CDR3 is CASRPGHASYEQYF. The DNA of the CDR3 is TGTGCCAGCAGACCCGGACACGCCTCCTACGAGCAGTACTTC.

The rearrangement uses TRBV4-2 and TRBJ1-5; 7 nucleotides line up with TRBD1. The germline CDR1 and CDR2 sequences are LGHNA and YNFKEQ. This CDR3 has 17 amino acids. The junction had 8 bases not matched to a gene; V was cut back by 3 bases and J by 0 bases. The CDR3, as DNA: TGTGCCAGCAGCCAGGAAGACAGGGCAGATAGCAATCAGCCCCAGCATTTT. This sequence encodes CASSQEDRADSNQPQHF.

This clone was observed a handful of times. The gene calls are TRBV5-6 and TRBJ2-5; D possibly uses TRBD1 or TRBD2 (5 bases each). The germline CDR1 and CDR2 sequences are SGHDT and YYEEEE. This CDR3 comprises 13 residues. V shed 2 bases and J shed 6 bases, with 11 bases lying between them. CDR3 DNA sequence: TGTGCCAGCAGCTTTGAGGGGTGGCAGACCCAGTACTTC. Residues: CASSFEGWQTQYF.

The sample holds a few counts of this clone. The V gene is TRBV5-4, the J gene TRBJ2-5; D might be TRBD1 (5 bases). Germline V gives CDR1 SGHNT, CDR2 YYREEE (reference sequence). The CDR3 length is 14 residues. V shed 2 bases and J shed 2 bases, with 10 bases lying between them. Written as DNA, the CDR3 is TGTGCCAGCAGCTTAGGGGCCAGACAAGAGACCCAGTACTTC. It codes for CASSLGARQETQYF. Complete variable domain (other parts from reference TRBV5-4 and TRBJ2-5): ETGVTQSPTHLIKTRGQQVTLRCSSQSGHNTVSWYQQALGQGPQFIFQYYREEENGRGNFPPRFSGLQFPNYSSELNVNALELDDSALYLCASSLGARQETQYFGPGTRLLVL.

This clone turned up a few times. This rearrangement joins TRBV10-3 to TRBJ2-3; TRBD2 agrees at 10 bases. Germline V gene lookup returns CDR1 ENHRY and CDR2 SYGVKD. V was pared by 4 bases and J by 6 bases, with 10 bases of the junction left unmatched. This CDR3 region has 16 residues. In DNA, the CDR3 is TGTGCCATCAGTGCCGGGAGCGGGGGGGCAGCGGATACGCAGTATTTT. Translating gives CAISAGSGGAADTQYF.

The rearrangement uses TRBV9 and TRBJ2-7, with a tentative D call TRBD2 (5 bases). This CDR3 region has 11 residues. V lost 7 bases to trimming and J lost 2 bases, with 7 bases between them. From germline, CDR1 is SGDLS and CDR2 YYNGEE. In DNA, the CDR3 is TGTGCCAGCGGACTCACCTACGAGCAGTACTTC. Protein: CASGLTYEQYF.

V and J are TRBV7-2 and TRBJ1-2, with 7 nucleotides matching TRBD1. CDR1 and CDR2 (germline): SGHTA, FQGNSA. Trimming cost V 4 bases and J 8 bases; bases outside gene matches: 4. This CDR3 spans 12 amino acids. CDR3: CASSSTGFGYTF. Written as DNA, the CDR3 is TGTGCCAGCAGCTCGACAGGGTTCGGCTACACCTTC.